This T cell receptor beta chain was captured by sequencing in a study of T cell responses to AZD1222 COVID-19 vaccine. Whole-study results and caveats: The study sampled repertoires only after the peak T cell response. Baseline seropositives among AZD1222 recipients totaled only 5 to 7.

This table comes from immunoSEQ multiplex PCR, and its TCRdb copy is limited to in-frame clones, with some not included. The table includes tens of thousands of clones, under 95% detected once. In the case of this clone: The target antigen is unknown.

This CDR3 comprises 13 residues. Looked up from germline, CDR1 is SEHNR and CDR2 is FQNEAQ (reference sequence). Trimming cost V 1 base and J 6 bases, with 8 bases left between them. This material consisted of peripheral blood, taken on day 0 of AZD1222 vaccination. The genes are TRBV7-9 and TRBJ2-3, with no clear D. This clonotype was obtained from an adult in good health. The CDR3 bases are TGTGCCAGCAGCTTAGTATACCGGGATACGCAGTATTTT. This codes for CASSLVYRDTQYF.